This passage covers 18 T cell receptor beta chains from one sample sequenced in a study of T cell repertoires in cytomegalovirus infection. Their cognate antigens are unknown. One entry per CDR3 protein, called by TCRdb with MiXCR from the reads. Of around 71,000 distinct CDR3 sequences in the sample, 20% to 25% were seen once. Material: CD8+ T cells from cultured PBMCs, obtained from culture after CMV antigen stimulation. The receptors come from a human donor in good health (CMV status not recorded). Some clones in this sample may be carry-over from other donors' samples.

This clonotype has a count of ten or more. The chain carries TRBV6-2 or TRBV6-3 and TRBJ1-1; a possible D gene is TRBD1 (5 bases). Looked up from germline, CDR1 is MNHEY and CDR2 is SVGEGT. V was clipped by 0 bases and J by 0 bases, with 17 bases between them. CDR3 length: 18 residues. This CDR3 is CASSYSQGLSLMNTEAFF. The DNA for the CDR3 is TGTGCCAGCAGTTACTCCCAGGGATTGAGTTTGATGAACACTGAAGCTTTCTTT.

This clonotype occurred a few times. The genes are TRBV7-9 and TRBJ1-5, with D uncertain. The CDR3 is made up of 14 amino acids. Germline CDR1 reads SEHNR; CDR2 reads FQNEAQ (reference sequence). The V end was cut by 3 bases, the J end by 3 bases, with 9 bases between. The CDR3 DNA follows: TGTGCCAGCAGCTTCAGGAGGGACAATCAGCCCCAGCATTTT. Protein: CASSFRRDNQPQHF.

This clonotype was seen just once. V and J are TRBV29-1 and TRBJ2-1; D may match TRBD1 or TRBD2 (5 bases each). V was clipped by 5 bases and J by 3 bases, with 14 bases between them. CDR1 is SQVTM, CDR2 ANQGSEA, per germline. This CDR3 has 14 residues. The chain's CDR3 is CSVTPGPDYNEQFF. In DNA form, the CDR3 reads TGCAGCGTTACACCGGGACCAGACTACAATGAGCAGTTCTTC.

This clonotype was counted between two and nine times. The chain combines TRBV7-2 with TRBJ2-3, with 8 positions matching TRBD1. Germline V gene sequence: CDR1 SGHTA, CDR2 FQGNSA. With V trimmed by 3 bases and J by 6 bases, 5 bases remained unmatched. The CDR3 is 14 amino acids. The CDR3 DNA is TGTGCCAGCAGCTTTGCGGACAGGGCGGATACGCAGTATTTT. Residues: CASSFADRADTQYF.

Ten or more counts support this clonotype. The chain recombines TRBV11-2 with TRBJ1-1; the D gene is possibly TRBD1 (6 bases). The CDR3 contains 14 residues. The germline CDR1 and CDR2 sequences are SGHAT and FQNNGV. Trimming cost V 6 bases and J 1 base, with 12 bases left between them. DNA of the CDR3: TGTGCCAGCAGTCCCGGGGGCTGGAACACTGAAGCTTTCTTT. It is translated as CASSPGGWNTEAFF.

The table lists this clonotype with a few counts. The chain has TRBV6-5 and TRBJ2-1, with D unresolved. V was pared by 6 bases and J by 9 bases, with 12 bases between. CDR1 is MNHEY, CDR2 SVGAGI, per germline. CDR3 length: 12 residues. CDR3 region: CASRETDGEQFF. The CDR3 nucleotides read TGTGCCAGCAGGGAGACTGACGGTGAGCAGTTCTTC.

Only a few counts were recorded for this clonotype. J is TRBJ2-2 and V is TRBV4-1; possibly TRBD1 for D (6 bases). This CDR3 has 14 residues. CDR1 is MGHRA, CDR2 YSYEKL, per germline. Trimming stripped 0 bases from V and 6 bases from J, with 8 bases between. CDR3 sequence reads: CASSQDAGAGELFF. DNA for the CDR3: TGCGCCAGCAGCCAAGACGCAGGGGCCGGGGAGCTGTTTTTT.

This clonotype has more than one count but fewer than ten. The chain is built from TRBV7-2 and TRBJ2-7; D might be TRBD1 (5 bases). In germline, CDR1 is SGHTA, CDR2 FQGNSA. The CDR3 has 16 residues. V dropped 6 bases and J dropped 0 bases, with 18 bases sitting between them. The chain's CDR3 is CASRVNDRLSSYEQYF. CDR3 in DNA: TGTGCCAGCAGGGTCAACGACAGATTGTCCTCCTACGAGCAGTACTTC.

This clonotype has a handful of counts. The rearrangement links TRBV25-1 to TRBJ2-1; the match to TRBD2 covers 13 bases. CDR3 size: 15 residues. Per the germline V gene, CDR1 is MGHDK and CDR2 is SYGVNS. With 7 bases clipped from V and 5 bases from J, the junction kept 5 bases outside the gene matches. The CDR3 nucleotides are TGTGCCAGCACAAGAGGACTAGCGGGGGACAATGAGCAGTTCTTC. As protein: CASTRGLAGDNEQFF. Full variable domain (outside the CDR3, taken from reference TRBV25-1 and TRBJ2-1): EADIYQTPRYLVIGTGKKITLECSQTMGHDKMYWYQQDPGMELHLIHYSYGVNSTEKGDLSSESTVSRIRTEHFPLTLESARPSHTSQYLCASTRGLAGDNEQFFGPGTRLTVL.

This clonotype appeared a few times. This chain joins TRBV12-3 or TRBV12-4 and TRBJ1-3; D might be TRBD1 (5 bases). This CDR3 region has 16 residues. V gave up 5 bases and J gave up 0 bases, with 14 bases separating them. CDR3: CASSPGTEGSGNTIYF. The CDR3 DNA reads TGTGCCAGCAGTCCAGGGACCGAGGGCTCTGGAAACACCATATATTTT.

Only a few counts were recorded for this clonotype. V usage is TRBV4-1 and J usage is TRBJ1-1; possible D gene TRBD1, 5 bases. The V end lost 6 bases, the J end lost 4 bases, and 15 bases lay between the germline ends. Germline V gene data show CDR1 as MGHRA and CDR2 as YSYEKL. The CDR3 has 14 residues. The CDR3 loop is CASRPLGGGTEAFF. The CDR3 nucleotides are TGCGCCAGCAGACCTCTGGGGGGAGGCACTGAAGCTTTCTTT.

The CDR3 DNA is TGTGCCAGCCTCGGGACCTCCTATGGAAACACCATATATTTT. This gives the protein CASLGTSYGNTIYF. The V and J genes are TRBV12-3 or TRBV12-4 and TRBJ1-3; D perhaps matches TRBD1 (5 bases). There are 14 residues in the CDR3. Trimming took off 8 bases at V and 3 bases at J, with 14 bases between the two ends.

The chain uses TRBV12-5 and TRBJ2-3; maybe TRBD2 (5 bases). This CDR3 is 16 amino acids long. The V end was cut by 1 base, the J end by 2 bases, with 13 bases between. The germline V gene has CDR1 LGHNT and CDR2 FRNRAP. The CDR3 bases are TGTGCTAGTGGTTTGGGGACTCGAACCTTCACAGATACGCAGTATTTT. Translation gives CASGLGTRTFTDTQYF.

This clonotype was picked up a small number of times. The CDR3 spells CASSHPAGAGGLTDTQYF. CDR3 nucleotide sequence: TGTGCCAGCAGCCACCCCGCCGGGGCGGGGGGCCTCACAGATACGCAGTATTTT. The J gene is TRBJ2-3, the V gene TRBV7-9; TRBD2 agrees at 8 bases. Germline CDR1 reads SEHNR; CDR2 reads FQNEAQ (reference sequence). CDR3 length equals 18 residues. Unmatched junction bases numbered 15, after V lost 5 bases and J lost 2 bases.

This clonotype was seen a few times. The chain employs TRBV6-6 and TRBJ1-1, with D maybe TRBD1 (5 bases). V lost 6 bases and J 5 bases, leaving 34 bases between the germline ends. CDR3 length: 20 residues. Germline V gives CDR1 MNHNY, CDR2 SVGAGI (reference sequence). CDR3 in DNA: TGTGCCAGCAGCTCCGGCGATCGTAACCGGGGGTGGTTTCAATTGACTGAAGCTTTCTTT. Protein: CASSSGDRNRGWFQLTEAFF.

The table lists this clonotype with many counts. The rearrangement uses TRBV28 and TRBJ2-5, with a possible D match to TRBD2 (6 bases). The CDR3 covers 16 residues. V was clipped by 2 bases and J by 5 bases, with 18 bases between them. The germline CDR1 and CDR2 sequences are MDHEN and SYDVKM. The CDR3 nucleotides are TGTGCCAGCAGTTTAGAGGTCGGGGGAGGACTGGAGACCCAGTACTTC. As protein: CASSLEVGGGLETQYF.

This clonotype has more than one count but fewer than ten. This chain uses TRBV2 with TRBJ1-4, with unresolved D. Germline values: CDR1 SNHLY, CDR2 FYNNEI. V shed 5 bases and J shed 15 bases, with 10 bases lying between them. The CDR3 has 10 residues. The CDR3 region has the DNA TGTGCCAGCAGTTCCCGGGCGATGTTTTTT. Translated, it gives CASSSRAMFF.

The V call is TRBV7-6, the J call TRBJ2-3, with D perhaps matching TRBD2 (6 bases). The CDR3 is made up of 16 amino acids. The germline CDR1 and CDR2 sequences are SGHVS and FNYEAQ. The V gene lost 5 bases and the J gene lost 4 bases, with 19 bases spanning the gap. The CDR3 region is CASSLGGGELSDTQYF. In DNA, the CDR3 is TGTGCCAGCAGCCTAGGCGGAGGGGAGCTGTCAGATACGCAGTATTTT.